The 13 T cell receptor beta chains listed next were all sequenced from one sample in a study of blood T cell repertoires in COVID-19. Generated by immunoSEQ multiplex PCR, the TCRdb table keeps only in-frame clones and is missing some. This table holds roughly 80,000 clones, around 85% found once. The sequencing sample was made of peripheral blood. All receptors come from a woman in her 70s with acute or convalescent COVID-19.

This chain joins TRBV5-1 and TRBJ2-6; a possible D gene is TRBD1 (5 bases). Germline V CDR1 and CDR2: SGHRS, YFSETQ. Trimming shortened V by 3 bases and J by 0 bases, and 10 bases separated the two germline ends. The CDR3 covers 16 residues. In DNA, the CDR3 is TGCGCCAGCAGCTCAGGTCAGGGCTCTGGGGCCAACGTCCTGACTTTC. This gives the protein CASSSGQGSGANVLTF.

V is TRBV6-5 and J is TRBJ1-1; 11 nucleotides align to TRBD1. Germline-derived CDR1 and CDR2 are MNHEY and SVGAGI. The CDR3 extends over 14 amino acids. Trimming took 2 bases from V and 4 from J; bases not matched to a gene: 0. The CDR3 nucleotides read TGTGCCAGCAGTTACGGGACAGGGGGCACTGAAGCTTTCTTT. Protein product: CASSYGTGGTEAFF.

J is TRBJ2-1 and V is TRBV7-2; 11 bases are shared with TRBD2. The CDR3 runs to 17 residues. The ends lost 2 bases at V and 8 bases at J; junction bases unmatched: 11. CDR1 and CDR2 (germline): SGHTA, FQGNSA. DNA for the CDR3: TGTGCCAGCAGCTTATTCCACGGAGTAGCGGGAGGGGATGAGCAGTTCTTC. It translates to CASSLFHGVAGGDEQFF.

This chain joins TRBV7-8 and TRBJ1-6; D may be TRBD1 (5 bases). Germline lookup yields CDR1 SGHVS and CDR2 FQNEAQ. The CDR3 is 17 residues long. Trimming cost V 5 bases and J 9 bases, with 23 bases left between them. CDR3 in amino acids: CASSPQLTVQGLSPLHF. In DNA, the CDR3 is TGTGCCAGCAGCCCCCAACTGACGGTTCAGGGACTTTCACCCCTCCACTTT.

V and J are TRBV4-1 and TRBJ2-4; tentative D call: TRBD1 (6 bases). Germline V lookup: CDR1 MGHRA, CDR2 YSYEKL. Trimming stripped 2 bases from V and 7 bases from J, with 18 bases between. The CDR3 is made up of 16 amino acids. CDR3 sequence: CASSQMAGVGRNIQYF. The CDR3 DNA is TGCGCCAGCAGCCAAATGGCAGGGGTGGGTAGGAACATTCAGTACTTC.

The rearrangement uses TRBV6-1 and TRBJ2-6; no reliable D call. V was cut by 4 bases and J by 0 bases, with 10 bases left in between. Germline assignment: CDR1 MNHNS and CDR2 SASEGT. This CDR3 region has 16 residues. The CDR3 DNA reads TGTGCCAGCAGTGCAGCACGAGTCTCTGGGGCCAACGTCCTGACTTTC. Its translation is CASSAARVSGANVLTF.

This chain connects TRBV5-4 to TRBJ2-5; D unresolved. V lost 2 bases and J 2 bases, leaving 10 bases between the germline ends. Germline lookup yields CDR1 SGHNT and CDR2 YYREEE (reference sequence). The CDR3 covers 14 residues. The chain's CDR3 is CASSFSRVQETQYF. CDR3 bases: TGTGCCAGCAGCTTTTCGCGCGTACAAGAGACCCAGTACTTC.

This clone was observed a few times. This chain links TRBV5-4 with TRBJ2-1, with D perhaps matching TRBD1 (5 bases). Germline values: CDR1 SGHNT, CDR2 YYREEE (reference sequence). Trimming pared 0 bases from V and 9 bases from J, leaving 7 bases between. This CDR3 region has 12 residues. CDR3 DNA sequence: TGTGCCAGCAGCTTGGGGGGCCCTGAGCAGTTCTTC. Its translation: CASSLGGPEQFF.

The rearrangement links TRBV30 to TRBJ2-3; the match to TRBD2 covers 9 bases. The CDR3 contains 15 residues. Germline V gives CDR1 GTSNPN, CDR2 SVGIG (reference sequence). V shed 3 bases and J 3 bases; nucleotides not matched to a gene: 7. The CDR3 sequence is CAWRLGLAQTDTQYF. The CDR3, as DNA: TGTGCCTGGAGATTGGGACTAGCACAGACAGATACGCAGTATTTT.

V is TRBV18 and J is TRBJ2-7, with TRBD1 matching 9 bases. Germline assignment: CDR1 KGHSH and CDR2 LQKENI. The CDR3 extends over 15 amino acids. The ends lost 5 bases at V and 0 bases at J; junction bases unmatched: 5. The CDR3 sequence is CASSITGGPSYEQYV. CDR3 sequence (DNA): TGTGCCAGCTCAATCACAGGGGGCCCCTCCTACGAGCAGTACGTC.

The CDR3 sequence is CASRAGKTGNTIYF. CDR3 DNA sequence: TGTGCCAGCAGAGCAGGGAAGACTGGAAACACCATATATTTT. V is TRBV2 and J is TRBJ1-3; maybe TRBD1 (5 bases). Germline V CDR1 and CDR2: SNHLY, FYNNEI. V was pared by 6 bases and J by 2 bases, with 11 bases between. The CDR3 has 14 amino acids.

The genes are TRBV6-6 and TRBJ2-4; the match to TRBD2 covers 9 bases. The CDR3 is 16 residues long. Germline CDR1 MNHNY, CDR2 SVGAGI (reference sequence). V shed 2 bases, J shed 5 bases, and the junction held 7 bases outside the gene matches. DNA of the CDR3: TGTGCCAGCAGTTACCTGGGCGGGGGGGAGGAAAACATTCAGTACTTC. Its translation is CASSYLGGGEENIQYF.

V gene TRBV11-3 combines with J gene TRBJ2-7; 8 positions agree with TRBD1. With 5 bases clipped from V and 2 bases from J, the junction kept 11 bases outside the gene matches. The CDR3 length is 16 residues. Germline V gene data show CDR1 as SGHNT and CDR2 as YENEEA. CDR3 in amino acids: CASSADRDRQTYEQYV. CDR3 DNA: TGTGCCAGCAGCGCGGACCGGGACAGGCAGACCTACGAGCAGTACGTC.